The 27 T cell receptor beta chains given below trace back to one sample, sequenced in a study of vaccination and CD4 T cells after COVID-19. These receptors are not linked to any known antigen. The treatment here: roughly nine-day PBMC culture with coronavirus spike peptide pools or control peptides (ViraFEST assay). The Oncomine TCR Beta short-read assay was applied to DNA of cultured CD4+ T cells. TCRdb independently ran MiXCR on the PCR reads; one entry per CDR3 protein. The sample carries about 8,900 distinct CDR3 sequences, 55% to 75% recorded once. The sequenced sample was CD4+ T cells from blood, cultured in vitro. The receptors here all came from a human donor who had recovered from COVID-19.

V usage is TRBV19 and J usage is TRBJ1-5; possibly TRBD1 for D (6 bases). The CDR3 is 15 amino acids. The germline CDR1 and CDR2 sequences are LNHDA and SQIVND (reference sequence). The V end lost 7 bases, the J end lost 2 bases, and 15 bases lay between the germline ends. In nucleotides, the CDR3 is TGTGCCAGTACCCCCCAGGGGTTCGGCAATCAGCCCCAGCATTTT. It is translated as CASTPQGFGNQPQHF.

CDR3 sequence: CATSDFPLAGDTQYF. The CDR3 coding sequence is TGTGCCACCAGTGATTTCCCCCTAGCGGGAGATACGCAGTATTTT. The chain couples TRBV24-1 to TRBJ2-3; TRBD2 matches 8 bases. The CDR3 length is 15 residues. With 1 base clipped from V and 5 bases from J, the junction kept 4 bases outside the gene matches. Germline V gene sequence: CDR1 KGHDR, CDR2 SFDVKD.

This sequence joins TRBV7-8 and TRBJ2-2; D is undetermined. This CDR3 spans 11 amino acids. CDR1 and CDR2 (germline): SGHVS, FQNEAQ. Trimming took 4 bases from V and 9 from J, leaving 6 bases between them. CDR3 DNA sequence: TGTGCCAGCAGCTCCGCGAGGGAGCTGTTTTTT. It encodes CASSSARELFF. Supplemented by reference TRBV7-8 and TRBJ2-2, the full variable domain reads GAGVSQSPRYKVAKRGQDVALRCDPISGHVSLFWYQQALGQGPEFLTYFQNEAQLDKSGLPSDRFFAERPEGSVSTLKIQRTQQEDSAVYLCASSSARELFFGEGSRLTVL.

A few counts support this clonotype. This chain connects TRBV10-3 to TRBJ1-3; possibly TRBD1 for D (5 bases). The V gene lost 10 bases and the J gene lost 3 bases, with 16 bases spanning the gap. Germline-derived CDR1 and CDR2 are ENHRY and SYGVKD. This CDR3 region has 14 residues. Written as DNA, the CDR3 is TGTGCCACCAAAGCGGGACCCGATGGAAACACCATATATTTT. Translating it yields CATKAGPDGNTIYF.

This clonotype was found a few times. The chain employs TRBV25-1 and TRBJ2-3; 11 nucleotides align to TRBD2. Germline V gene sequence: CDR1 MGHDK, CDR2 SYGVNS. V was clipped by 10 bases and J by 2 bases; unmatched bases: 8. This CDR3 contains 15 residues. CDR3 residues: CATALLAGATDTQYF. The CDR3 DNA reads as TGTGCCACCGCCCTACTAGCGGGAGCCACAGATACGCAGTATTTT.

The chain joins TRBV2 to TRBJ1-5; D not resolved. Germline CDR1 SNHLY, CDR2 FYNNEI. The CDR3 totals 13 residues. Between the trimmed V and J ends, which lost 6 bases and 4 bases, there was a span of 10 bases. The CDR3 here is CASSTFSNQPQHF. The DNA of the CDR3 is TGTGCCAGCAGCACATTCTCGAATCAGCCCCAGCATTTT.

By sample fraction, this clonotype is large. V and J are TRBV6-2 or TRBV6-3 and TRBJ2-7; D gene uncertain. There are 12 residues in the CDR3. Germline assignment: CDR1 MNHEY and CDR2 SVGEGT. Trimming pared 2 bases from V and 6 bases from J, leaving 8 bases between. CDR3 protein: CASSYGVGEQYF. The CDR3 bases are TGTGCCAGCAGTTACGGGGTGGGCGAGCAGTACTTC.

V usage is TRBV4-1 and J usage is TRBJ2-2, with D perhaps matching TRBD2 (5 bases). Deletions cut 0 bases from V and 6 bases from J, with 8 bases between. The CDR3 covers 14 residues. Germline assignment: CDR1 MGHRA and CDR2 YSYEKL. DNA for the CDR3: TGCGCCAGCAGCCAAGATCACGGGGCCGGGGAGCTGTTTTTT. Translated, it gives CASSQDHGAGELFF.

CDR3 residues: CSASPRTSRETQYF. As DNA, the CDR3 is TGCAGTGCTTCCCCCCGGACTAGCCGGGAGACCCAGTACTTC. The J gene is TRBJ2-5, the V gene TRBV20-1; 8 bases are shared with TRBD2. V trimming: 5 bases; J trimming: 5 bases; junction bases outside the gene matches: 10. Germline loops: CDR1 DFQATT, CDR2 SNEGSKA (reference sequence). CDR3 size: 14 residues.

This chain joins TRBV28 and TRBJ2-1, with 9 bases that match TRBD2. Germline lookup yields CDR1 MDHEN and CDR2 SYDVKM. This CDR3 is 16 amino acids long. V lost 5 bases to trimming and J lost 0 bases; unmatched junction nucleotides: 5. The CDR3 is CASSRSGRTSYNEQFF. The DNA of the CDR3 is TGTGCCAGCAGTCGTAGCGGGAGAACCTCCTACAATGAGCAGTTCTTC. Combining the CDR3 with reference TRBV28 and TRBJ2-1 gives the whole variable domain DVKVTQSSRYLVKRTGEKVFLECVQDMDHENMFWYRQDPGLGLRLIYFSYDVKMKEKGDIPEGYSVSREKKERFSLILESASTNQTSMYLCASSRSGRTSYNEQFFGPGTRLTVL.

The chain uses TRBV19 and TRBJ1-2; D possibly corresponds to TRBD1 (5 bases). The V end lost 5 bases, the J end lost 6 bases, and 13 bases lay between the germline ends. Germline CDR1 LNHDA, CDR2 SQIVND (reference sequence). This CDR3 contains 13 residues. The DNA for the CDR3 is TGTGCCAGTAGTTCGACGGAAGGGGATGGCTACACCTTC. This encodes CASSSTEGDGYTF.

The rearrangement uses TRBV20-1 and TRBJ1-2; D gene uncertain. This CDR3 comprises 14 residues. The germline V and J ends were trimmed by 0 bases and 6 bases, with 14 bases remaining between them. Germline values: CDR1 DFQATT, CDR2 SNEGSKA (reference sequence). The CDR3 DNA is TGCAGTGCTAGAGAGATTGACCGGAGCCATGGCTACACCTTC. This translates into CSAREIDRSHGYTF.

This clonotype is a singleton in its sample. The chain employs TRBV7-3 and TRBJ2-1, with 12 bases aligning to TRBD2. Germline V CDR1 and CDR2: SGHTA, FQGTGA. The CDR3 length is 15 residues. V lost 4 bases to trimming and J lost 8 bases; unmatched junction nucleotides: 6. The CDR3 nucleotides read TGTGCCAGCAGCTCGACTAGCGGGAGTTACCATGAGCAGTTCTTC. The encoded protein is CASSSTSGSYHEQFF.

A few counts support this clonotype. The CDR3 loop reads CSAKGTGGSQGYTF. As DNA, the CDR3 is TGCAGTGCTAAGGGGACGGGGGGGTCTCAGGGCTACACCTTC. The chain joins TRBV20-1 to TRBJ1-2; maybe TRBD1 (5 bases). The CDR3 consists of 14 residues. The germline V gene has CDR1 DFQATT and CDR2 SNEGSKA (reference sequence). V shed 4 bases and J shed 8 bases, with 20 bases lying between them.

There are a few counts of this clonotype. The chain carries TRBV6-2 or TRBV6-3 and TRBJ1-5, with 9 nucleotides matching TRBD1. V gave up 8 bases and J gave up 0 bases; unmatched junction bases: 11. The V gene's germline CDR1 is MNHEY and CDR2 SVGEGT. CDR3 length: 17 amino acids. Written as DNA, the CDR3 is TGTGCCAGCGCCAGGGGACAGGGCTTCTATAGCAATCAGCCCCAGCATTTT. This codes for CASARGQGFYSNQPQHF.

As concerns this clonotype: The junction differs from germline at one of its ends, possibly a read error. This sequence joins TRBV27 and TRBJ2-3; 8 bases match TRBD1. Germline lookup yields CDR1 MNHEY and CDR2 SMNVEV (reference sequence). CDR3 length equals 17 residues. The CDR3: CASNLATPDRGTDTQYF. CDR3 nucleotide sequence: TGTGCCAGCAATTTAGCCACCCCGGACAGGGGCACAGATACGCAGTATTTT.

The table lists this clonotype with a few counts. The V and J genes are TRBV27 and TRBJ2-3; 7 bases fit TRBD1. There are 15 residues in the CDR3. Germline lookup yields CDR1 MNHEY and CDR2 SMNVEV (reference sequence). V was pared by 6 bases and J by 0 bases, with 6 bases of the junction left unmatched. The CDR3 bases are TGTGCCAGCAGCCGTAGGGACAGAAGCACAGATACGCAGTATTTT. Translated, it gives CASSRRDRSTDTQYF.

V and J are TRBV20-1 and TRBJ2-7; 8 bases fit TRBD2. The ends lost 4 bases at V and 3 bases at J; junction bases unmatched: 11. The CDR3 is 15 residues long. Germline V gene sequence: CDR1 DFQATT, CDR2 SNEGSKA (reference sequence). CDR3 in amino acids: CSATPSSGALYEQYF. CDR3 nucleotides: TGCAGTGCTACCCCGAGTAGCGGGGCCCTCTACGAGCAGTACTTC.

This clonotype was seen only a few times. The V gene is TRBV24-1, the J gene TRBJ1-1, with 7 bases aligning to TRBD1. Germline values: CDR1 KGHDR, CDR2 SFDVKD. The CDR3 extends over 16 amino acids. The J segment lost 0 bases and the V segment lost 4 bases, leaving 7 bases of the junction unmatched. In nucleotides, the CDR3 is TGTGCCACCAGTGACACTAAGACAGGGCTGAACACTGAAGCTTTCTTT. Protein: CATSDTKTGLNTEAFF.

The CDR3 loop reads CSVEGAYGYTF. The CDR3 nucleotides read TGCAGTGTCGAGGGGGCCTATGGCTACACCTTC. The chain links TRBV20-1 to TRBJ1-2; 7 nucleotides line up with TRBD1. The CDR3 loop spans 11 amino acids. Per germline, CDR1 DFQATT and CDR2 SNEGSKA (reference sequence). V was pared by 7 bases and J by 4 bases, with 3 bases of the junction left unmatched.

The chain is built from TRBV7-9 and TRBJ2-6; no clear D gene. Germline CDR1 is SEHNR and CDR2 is FQNEAQ (reference sequence). The CDR3 runs to 19 residues. V dropped 2 bases and J dropped 0 bases, with 17 bases sitting between them. CDR3 loop: CASSLIQRQSRSGANVLTF. The CDR3 region has the DNA TGTGCCAGCAGCTTAATCCAGAGACAAAGCCGCTCTGGGGCCAACGTCCTGACTTTC.

This clonotype was recorded only once. The rearrangement joins TRBV7-2 to TRBJ2-1, with D perhaps TRBD2 (7 bases). Germline V gives CDR1 SGHTA, CDR2 FQGNSA. The CDR3 sequence is 14 residues long. The V and J ends lost 0 bases and 11 bases respectively, with 14 bases between them. CDR3 amino acids: CASSLAARGAQQFF. The CDR3 nucleotides are TGTGCCAGCAGCTTAGCGGCCCGGGGGGCCCAGCAGTTCTTC.

This clonotype was detected a few times. The chain recombines TRBV2 with TRBJ1-6, with D perhaps matching TRBD1 (6 bases). Germline V gene data show CDR1 as SNHLY and CDR2 as FYNNEI. V was shortened by 3 bases and J by 10 bases, with 7 bases between the two germline ends. The CDR3 covers 12 residues. The CDR3 reads CASSEGASPLHF. DNA for the CDR3: TGTGCCAGCAGTGAGGGGGCATCACCCCTCCACTTT.

This clonotype is a singleton in its sample. The chain has TRBV2 and TRBJ2-2; D gene ambiguous. This CDR3 comprises 16 residues. Germline-derived CDR1 and CDR2 are SNHLY and FYNNEI. V lost 2 bases and J lost 4, with 14 bases in between. The CDR3 DNA is TGTGCCAGCAGTGAAACCCGGTCCGTGGGCACCGGGGAGCTGTTTTTT. Protein product: CASSETRSVGTGELFF.

This chain's CDR3 is CASSENSLGTRTEAFF. CDR3 sequence (DNA): TGTGCCAGCAGTGAAAACTCGCTCGGGACGAGGACTGAAGCTTTCTTT. The chain employs TRBV6-1 and TRBJ1-1, with D possibly TRBD1 on 5 matching bases. Germline CDR1 reads MNHNS; CDR2 reads SASEGT. The CDR3 runs 16 residues. The V end lost 2 bases, the J end lost 5 bases, and 18 bases lay between the germline ends.

This clonotype was detected only a few times. CDR3 bases: TGCGCCAGCAGCTTGTCTGTAGGCTCACCCCTCCACTTT. It translates to CASSLSVGSPLHF. The J gene is TRBJ1-6, the V gene TRBV5-1; D unclear. Trimming took 1 base from V and 10 from J, leaving 9 bases between them. Germline V gene sequence: CDR1 SGHRS, CDR2 YFSETQ. The CDR3 has 13 residues.

The chain is built from TRBV10-3 and TRBJ1-6; 8 bases fit TRBD1. The CDR3 is 14 amino acids. CDR1 and CDR2 (germline): ENHRY, SYGVKD. With 7 bases clipped from V and 8 bases from J, the junction kept 7 bases outside the gene matches. The CDR3 here is CAINDRGPDSPLHF. CDR3 in DNA: TGTGCCATCAATGACAGGGGTCCCGATTCACCCCTCCACTTT.